This T cell receptor (beta chain) derives from a study of cytomegalovirus exposure and HLA in healthy donors. This PCR relied on a set of 60 Vbeta primers and 13 Jbeta primers. As originally analysed: Approximately 11 million of tens of millions of unique TCR beta chains were shared, per a later count. Sequenced by immunoSEQ multiplex PCR; TCRdb stores in-frame clones only, minus some. The V and J calls and the clone size are those of that table, but D and trimming were determined from the DNA. This specimen shows around 52,000 clones; the ten leading clones hold approximately 11%. Germline V gene data show CDR1 as MDHEN and CDR2 as SYDVKM. CDR3 size: 12 residues. V was clipped by 3 bases and J by 12 bases, with 14 bases between them.

Source material: PBMCs. The V gene is TRBV28, the J gene TRBJ1-1; tentative D call: TRBD1 (6 bases). The sequence came from a woman in her forties or fifties in good health and CMV-seropositive. CDR3 region: CASSFSHRETFF. For the CDR3, the DNA is TGTGCCAGCAGTTTTTCCCACAGGGAAACTTTCTTT.